This T cell receptor beta chain derives from a study of T-cell reconstitution after alpha-beta-depleted transplantation in children. This clonotype was observed a few times. This sample's TCRbeta library carried unique molecular identifier barcodes. In TCRdb, the PCR reads were re-called with MiXCR into one record per CDR3 protein. There are roughly 350,000 distinct CDR3 sequences in the sample; under 13% occur only once, and 2.4% lies in the top ten. This CDR3 has 15 residues. The junction had 4 bases not matched to a gene; V was cut back by 4 bases and J by 5 bases. The germline V gene has CDR1 LGHNA and CDR2 YNFKEQ.

V usage is TRBV4-2 and J usage is TRBJ1-5; 11 bases agree with TRBD1. The sequencing used PBMCs from the stem cell graft donor, collected from the stem cell graft. The TCR originated in a human donor who donated a stem cell graft to a child with acute lymphoblastic leukemia. The chain's CDR3 is CASSPPGQGDQPQHF. The CDR3 nucleotides are TGTGCCAGCAGCCCTCCGGGACAGGGGGATCAGCCCCAGCATTTT.